The TCR beta chain under discussion was sequenced for a study of T cell repertoires in ileal Crohn's disease. At the level of the study: Patients had a median roughly 8-year disease duration, and over 30% were active smokers.

Sequencing was performed with immunoSEQ multiplex PCR; in TCRdb, only in-frame clones are kept and a portion is missing. The table includes 11,000 to 15,000 clones, roughly four fifths detected once. The trim removed 5 bases at V and 2 bases at J, leaving 4 bases unmatched. This CDR3 has 14 residues. Germline CDR1 and CDR2: SGHNT and YENEEA. The genes are TRBV11-3 and TRBJ2-7; 9 positions agree with TRBD1. Sequenced material: ileal tissue. This sequence was found in an adult with Crohn's disease. The CDR3 protein is CASSPGQGTYEQYF. Written as DNA, the CDR3 is TGTGCCAGCAGCCCGGGACAGGGAACCTACGAGCAGTACTTC.